Shown below are 25 T cell receptor beta chains from a single sample sequenced in a study of T cell changes during pregnancy in multiple sclerosis. TCRdb's copy holds only in-frame clones and misses some; the assay was immunoSEQ multiplex PCR. The sample includes approximately 100,000 clones, about 93% of them seen just once. The source was peripheral blood, collected in the first trimester of pregnancy. The receptors were sampled from a female donor with multiple sclerosis, enrolled in a pregnancy study.

As regards this clone: The same CDR3 is also encoded by other DNA sequences in this sample. This chain links TRBV6-1 with TRBJ2-5; TRBD2 matches 11 bases. The CDR3 runs to 15 residues. CDR1 is MNHNS, CDR2 SASEGT, per germline. The ends lost 2 bases at V and 1 base at J; junction bases unmatched: 0. CDR3 bases: TGTGCCAGCAGTGAACTAGCGGGGGGCCAAGAGACCCAGTACTTC. Its protein is CASSELAGGQETQYF.

The chain couples TRBV6-4 to TRBJ2-1; TRBD1 matches at 10 bases. CDR1 and CDR2 from the germline V gene are MRHNA and SNTAGT. V lost 5 bases and J lost 7; bases outside the gene matches: 5. The CDR3 runs 14 residues. The CDR3 sequence: CASSRTGGGNEQFF. The CDR3 DNA reads as TGTGCCAGCAGTCGGACAGGGGGAGGGAATGAGCAGTTCTTC.

The V gene is TRBV5-4, the J gene TRBJ2-7; the match to TRBD1 covers 9 bases. V lost 4 bases and J lost 1; bases outside the gene matches: 6. The CDR3 spans 15 residues. CDR1 is SGHNT, CDR2 YYREEE, per germline (reference sequence). The CDR3 DNA follows: TGTGCCAGCAGCATAAGGACAGGGGCATCCTACGAGCAGTACTTC. Protein: CASSIRTGASYEQYF.

CDR3 protein: CASSYGGDYGYTF. In DNA form, the CDR3 reads TGTGCCAGCAGTTACGGGGGGGACTATGGCTACACCTTC. J is TRBJ1-2 and V is TRBV6-6; possibly TRBD1 for D (5 bases). The CDR3 is 13 amino acids. V gave up 2 bases and J gave up 3 bases, with 7 bases separating them. Germline values: CDR1 MNHNY, CDR2 SVGAGI (reference sequence).

The chain couples TRBV15 to TRBJ2-7, with TRBD1 identical over 11 bases. CDR3 length equals 15 residues. Germline CDR1 and CDR2: LNHNV and YYDKDF (reference sequence). The ends lost 1 base at V and 6 bases at J; junction bases unmatched: 5. CDR3 nucleotide sequence: TGTGCCACCAGCAGAGCGGGACAGGGGGTTTTCGAGCAGTACTTC. Encoded protein: CATSRAGQGVFEQYF.

The chain joins TRBV10-3 to TRBJ2-3; 8 bases align to TRBD2. This CDR3 comprises 15 residues. Germline V gene sequence: CDR1 ENHRY, CDR2 SYGVKD. V dropped 3 bases and J dropped 5; count of bases not matched to a gene: 7. Here the CDR3 DNA reads TGTGCCATCAGTGACTATTCGGGAGGGGGAGATACGCAGTATTTT. This sequence encodes CAISDYSGGGDTQYF.

V gene TRBV30 combines with J gene TRBJ1-1; D perhaps matches TRBD1 (6 bases). Trimming shortened V by 3 bases and J by 4 bases, and 9 bases separated the two germline ends. Germline V gene lookup returns CDR1 GTSNPN and CDR2 SVGIG (reference sequence). This CDR3 spans 12 amino acids. The CDR3 region has the DNA TGTGCCTGGAGCAGGGGCGGCACTGAAGCTTTCTTT. Translating it yields CAWSRGGTEAFF.

This chain links TRBV6-1 with TRBJ1-2; the D gene is possibly TRBD1 (5 bases). Trimming removed 3 bases at V and 4 bases at J, with 9 bases between. This CDR3 has 13 amino acids. Germline lookup yields CDR1 MNHNS and CDR2 SASEGT. This CDR3 is CASSEGGLYGYTF. DNA of the CDR3: TGTGCCAGCAGTGAGGGGGGACTCTATGGCTACACCTTC.

V and J are TRBV4-2 and TRBJ2-3, with TRBD1 as a possible D gene (6 bases). This CDR3 has 14 residues. CDR1 is LGHNA and CDR2 is YNFKEQ in the germline V gene. Trimming left V 2 bases short and J 5 bases short, with 11 bases between. The CDR3 bases are TGTGCCAGCAGCCAACACAGGGAAGGAGATACGCAGTATTTT. Amino acid sequence: CASSQHREGDTQYF.

This clone was recorded once. The chain is built from TRBV9 and TRBJ1-2, with a weak D call TRBD1 (5 bases). The germline CDR1 and CDR2 sequences are SGDLS and YYNGEE. With 4 bases removed from V and 8 bases from J, the gap between germline ends came to 15 bases. The length of the CDR3 is 13 residues. The CDR3 protein is CASSTETVNGYTF. CDR3 nucleotide sequence: TGTGCCAGCAGCACTGAGACAGTTAACGGCTACACCTTC.

The chain carries TRBV25-1 and TRBJ1-1, with a weak D call TRBD1 (5 bases). This CDR3 region has 15 residues. The V end was cut by 2 bases, the J end by 6 bases, with 16 bases between. Germline CDR1 MGHDK, CDR2 SYGVNS. Here the CDR3 reads CASSETGGSDPEAFF. CDR3 DNA sequence: TGTGCCAGCAGTGAAACGGGGGGGTCGGATCCTGAAGCTTTCTTT.

This chain uses TRBV2 with TRBJ1-1; 9 nucleotides line up with TRBD1. In germline, CDR1 is SNHLY, CDR2 FYNNEI. V dropped 6 bases and J dropped 2; count of bases not matched to a gene: 10. CDR3 size: 16 residues. CDR3 loop: CASSEQGARGNTEAFF. The CDR3 bases are TGTGCCAGCAGCGAACAGGGGGCCCGGGGTAACACTGAAGCTTTCTTT.

The chain uses TRBV2 and TRBJ1-1; 8 nucleotides align to TRBD1. V trimming: 5 bases; J trimming: 7 bases; junction bases outside the gene matches: 12. The CDR3 contains 15 residues. From germline, CDR1 is SNHLY and CDR2 FYNNEI. The CDR3 nucleotides read TGTGCCAGCAGTCGGGACAGGCAAACGGGCTTTGAAGCTTTCTTT. Its protein product is CASSRDRQTGFEAFF.

This clone was counted a few times. The chain combines TRBV2 with TRBJ2-1; a weak D match, TRBD2 (5 bases). V lost 2 bases, J lost 2 bases, and 13 bases lay in between. Germline CDR1 is SNHLY and CDR2 is FYNNEI. There are 16 residues in the CDR3. CDR3 nucleotides: TGTGCCAGCAGTGAATGGGGTGGGGAGACCTACAATGAGCAGTTCTTC. Its translation is CASSEWGGETYNEQFF.

V and J are TRBV29-1 and TRBJ2-3, with 7 bases identical to TRBD1. Trimming cost V 1 base and J 2 bases; bases outside gene matches: 9. Germline values: CDR1 SQVTM, CDR2 ANQGSEA. The CDR3 is 16 residues long. CDR3 protein: CSVEGGRTGHTDTQYF. As DNA, the CDR3 is TGCAGCGTTGAAGGGGGAAGGACAGGACACACAGATACGCAGTATTTT.

As regards this clone: Other DNA variants within this sample encode the same CDR3. The chain has TRBV9 and TRBJ2-7; 7 positions agree with TRBD1. The germline V gene has CDR1 SGDLS and CDR2 YYNGEE. This CDR3 has 13 amino acids. V dropped 3 bases and J dropped 3; count of bases not matched to a gene: 3. CDR3 bases: TGTGCCAGCAGCGCCGCAGGGGGCTACGAGCAGTACTTC. This sequence encodes CASSAAGGYEQYF.

The chain uses TRBV13 and TRBJ2-3; the D gene is possibly TRBD2 (5 bases). Germline V lookup: CDR1 PRHDT, CDR2 FYEKMQ (reference sequence). Trimming left V 5 bases short and J 1 base short, with 16 bases between. The CDR3 has 16 amino acids. The chain's CDR3 is CASSPRLGEGTDTQYF. The CDR3 coding sequence is TGTGCCAGCAGCCCTAGGCTCGGGGAAGGCACAGATACGCAGTATTTT.

This clone was seen only once. The chain is built from TRBV5-1 and TRBJ1-4; tentative D call: TRBD1 (6 bases). The CDR3 length is 18 residues. Trimming cost V 0 bases and J 5 bases, with 20 bases left between them. CDR1 is SGHRS and CDR2 is YFSETQ in the germline V gene. CDR3 sequence (DNA): TGCGCCAGCAGCTTGGGCGGGGGGCTACACGCCCCCAATGAAAAACTGTTTTTT. Its translation: CASSLGGGLHAPNEKLFF. The full variable domain, rest sourced from reference TRBV5-1 and TRBJ1-4, is KAGVTQTPRYLIKTRGQQVTLSCSPISGHRSVSWYQQTPGQGLQFLFEYFSETQRNKGNFPGRFSGRQFSNSRSEMNVSTLELGDSALYLCASSLGGGLHAPNEKLFFGSGTQLSVL.

V usage is TRBV7-2 and J usage is TRBJ1-5; possibly TRBD1 for D (5 bases). CDR3 length: 15 residues. Germline V gives CDR1 SGHTA, CDR2 FQGNSA. Between the trimmed V and J ends, which lost 0 bases and 0 bases, there was a span of 6 bases. CDR3 amino acids: CASSLAGVSNQPQHF. CDR3 DNA sequence: TGTGCCAGCAGCTTAGCAGGGGTTAGCAATCAGCCCCAGCATTTT.

The gene calls are TRBV10-2 and TRBJ2-1; D gene ambiguous. CDR3 length: 14 residues. Germline CDR1 WSHSY, CDR2 SAAADI. Deletions cut 5 bases from V and 8 bases from J, with 16 bases between. CDR3 region: CASSLWPQSYEQFF. The CDR3 DNA is TGCGCCAGCAGTCTTTGGCCCCAGTCCTATGAGCAGTTCTTC.

This rearrangement joins TRBV5-1 to TRBJ2-1, with D possibly TRBD1 on 6 matching bases. Between the trimmed V and J ends, which lost 5 bases and 7 bases, there was a span of 13 bases. Looked up from germline, CDR1 is SGHRS and CDR2 is YFSETQ. This CDR3 is built from 13 residues. The CDR3 region is CASSHRVGNEQFF. Here the CDR3 DNA reads TGCGCCAGCAGTCACAGGGTAGGAAATGAGCAGTTCTTC.

This clone was picked up one time. The chain has TRBV27 and TRBJ2-1, with D maybe TRBD2 (5 bases). The CDR3 is made up of 13 amino acids. V shed 6 bases and J shed 10 bases, with 16 bases lying between them. Germline V gives CDR1 MNHEY, CDR2 SMNVEV (reference sequence). Here the CDR3 DNA reads TGTGCCAGCAGCATCGGGCTAGCTGGGGAGCAGTTCTTC. Protein: CASSIGLAGEQFF.

The V call is TRBV13, the J call TRBJ2-2; no definite D call. V was shortened by 5 bases and J by 5 bases, with 6 bases between the two germline ends. Germline CDR1 and CDR2: PRHDT and FYEKMQ (reference sequence). This CDR3 has 12 residues. The CDR3 DNA is TGTGCCAGCAGCCCTACGACCGGGGAGCTGTTTTTT. Its protein is CASSPTTGELFF.

The chain carries TRBV14 and TRBJ2-7, with a tentative D call TRBD2 (6 bases). CDR1 and CDR2 (germline): SGHDN, FVKESK. This CDR3 spans 15 amino acids. Trimming stripped 0 bases from V and 6 bases from J, with 15 bases between. Here the CDR3 DNA reads TGTGCCAGCAGCCAAGATGGGGGGTTACATCCCGAGCAGTACTTC. It yields the protein CASSQDGGLHPEQYF.

This clone was observed a single time. The chain recombines TRBV11-2 with TRBJ2-6; 9 bases line up with TRBD1. CDR3 size: 17 residues. Germline CDR1 reads SGHAT; CDR2 reads FQNNGV. J lost 3 bases, V lost 4 bases, and 7 bases had no gene match. In nucleotides, the CDR3 is TGTGCCAGCAGCTGGTTCGGGACAGGGTTTGGGGCCAACGTCCTGACTTTC. Its translation: CASSWFGTGFGANVLTF.